The 4 T cell receptor beta chains given below trace back to one sample, sequenced in a study of cytomegalovirus exposure and HLA in healthy donors. The PCR ran on 60 Vbeta and 13 Jbeta primers. Libraries were prepared by immunoSEQ multiplex PCR; TCRdb keeps only in-frame clonotypes and omits some of them. The sample has some 100,000 clones; 70% to 85% are singletons. The sequenced sample was PBMCs. The origin of the receptors is a woman under 30 in good health and CMV-seronegative.

Regarding this clone: Other DNA sequences in this sample translate to the same CDR3. The V and J genes are TRBV15 and TRBJ2-3, with 7 nucleotides matching TRBD1. The CDR3 length is 16 residues. Trimming took 1 base from V and 1 from J; bases not matched to a gene: 5. Germline loops: CDR1 LNHNV, CDR2 YYDKDF (reference sequence). CDR3 region: CATSRGDRDGTDTQYF. The CDR3 coding sequence is TGTGCCACCAGCAGAGGTGACAGGGACGGCACAGATACGCAGTATTTT. The variable domain in full, with the rest retrieved from reference TRBV15 and TRBJ2-3, is DAMVIQNPRYQVTQFGKPVTLSCSQTLNHNVMYWYQQKSSQAPKLLFHYYDKDFNNEADTPDNFQSRRPNTSFCFLDIRSPGLGDTAMYLCATSRGDRDGTDTQYFGPGTRLTVL.

The gene calls are TRBV19 and TRBJ2-6; 8 bases map to TRBD1. In germline, CDR1 is LNHDA, CDR2 SQIVND (reference sequence). The CDR3 loop spans 18 amino acids. Trimming at V came to 9 bases and at J to 4 bases, leaving 17 bases not matched to a gene. In DNA form, the CDR3 reads TGTGCCAGCTCGGCGCTGAGCAGGGGGCGGATAGGGGCCAACGTCCTGACTTTC. Protein: CASSALSRGRIGANVLTF. The variable domain in full, completed from reference TRBV19 and TRBJ2-6, reads DGGITQSPKYLFRKEGQNVTLSCEQNLNHDAMYWYRQDPGQGLRLIYYSQIVNDFQKGDIAEGYSVSREKKESFPLTVTSAQKNPTAFYLCASSALSRGRIGANVLTFGAGSRLTVL.

The chain links TRBV28 to TRBJ1-4; D is unclear. Per the germline V gene, CDR1 is MDHEN and CDR2 is SYDVKM. V shed 4 bases and J shed 8 bases, with 17 bases lying between them. The CDR3 is made up of 15 amino acids. Here the CDR3 DNA reads TGTGCCAGCAGTTCCTCCGGGTCCTCGGGGGAAAAACTGTTTTTT. Residues: CASSSSGSSGEKLFF.

The chain links TRBV7-2 to TRBJ2-7; the match to TRBD1 covers 8 bases. Unmatched junction bases numbered 5, after V lost 5 bases and J lost 2 bases. CDR3 length: 14 amino acids. Germline V gene data show CDR1 as SGHTA and CDR2 as FQGNSA. CDR3 sequence: CASSRRQGTYEQYF. In nucleotides, the CDR3 is TGTGCCAGCAGCCGGCGACAGGGGACCTACGAGCAGTACTTC.